This T cell receptor beta chain was identified in a study of glioma-infiltrating T cells after dendritic cell vaccination. This clone was picked up a small number of times. Sample time point: after dendritic cell vaccination, including at tumor progression/relapse. TCRB CDR3 was amplified from 2 ug genomic DNA or less. TCRdb's copy holds only in-frame clones and misses some; the assay was immunoSEQ multiplex PCR. The sample lists roughly 85,000 clones, roughly 85% seen once, with over 6.5% in the top ten. Germline assignment: CDR1 SNHLY and CDR2 FYNNEI. With 6 bases clipped from V and 0 bases from J, the junction kept 4 bases outside the gene matches. This CDR3 has 15 residues.

The sample here was blood, taken after dendritic cell vaccination. This chain connects TRBV2 to TRBJ1-1; 10 bases map to TRBD1. This TCR was sampled from a human donor with glioblastoma. For the CDR3, the DNA is TGTGCCAGCAGGGACAGGGGGTATCTGAACACTGAAGCTTTCTTT. Its translation: CASRDRGYLNTEAFF.